At least ten counts were recorded for the clone carrying this TCR beta chain. Its antigen remains unknown. These data originate in a study of T cells in Graves' hyperthyroidism and ophthalmopathy. Points from the study as a whole: Blood also carried most thyroid clonotypes expanded above 0.001.

Graves' hyperthyroidism showing no ophthalmopathy progression within 18 months was considered stable. The source of the PBMCs was less than 12 ml of fresh peripheral blood. CDR3 length: 16 residues. Trimming left V 3 bases short and J 7 bases short, with 21 bases between. CDR1 is SNHLY and CDR2 is FYNNEI in the germline V gene. What was amplified from RNA transcripts were TCR beta CDR3 regions. HTBI primers were employed in a first-round RT-PCR of the TCR CDR3. A single record per CDR3 protein comes from TCRdb applying MiXCR to the multiplex PCR reads. The table has about 400,000 distinct CDR3 sequences, 15% to 18% seen once.

The rearrangement uses TRBV2 and TRBJ1-2; tentative D call: TRBD1 (5 bases). The TCR comes from a woman aged 18-30 years with Graves' hyperthyroidism. Sequenced sample: blood. CDR3 DNA: TGTGCCAGCAGTGAGGGAAGCGTTGGGGGTTTGGGTGGCTACACCTTC. Protein: CASSEGSVGGLGGYTF.